Shown below are 31 T cell receptor beta chains from a single sample sequenced in a study of blood T cells in healthy people across ages. A J-beta primer mix and a sample-barcoded 5' primer were used in a second PCR of about 7 to 12 cycles. TCRdb processed the 5' RACE reads anew with MiXCR; each CDR3 protein has one entry. This sample has hundreds of thousands of distinct CDR3 sequences, with around three fifths found just once. The source material was blood. These receptors all stem from a man aged 40-50 years in good health.

The rearrangement links TRBV4-2 to TRBJ1-5; no firm D call. This CDR3 has 15 amino acids. Germline CDR1 LGHNA, CDR2 YNFKEQ. The V end was cut by 0 bases, the J end by 7 bases, with 13 bases between. CDR3 nucleotides: TGTGCCAGCAGCCAAGAGCTTGCAGTCCCCCAGCCCCAGCATTTT. This codes for CASSQELAVPQPQHF.

The table lists this clonotype with a few counts. The CDR3, as DNA: TGTGCCACCAGTGATTACGCAGATACGCAGTATTTT. This sequence encodes CATSDYADTQYF. The chain carries TRBV24-1 and TRBJ2-3; D remains ambiguous. The CDR3 is made up of 12 amino acids. The V gene's germline CDR1 is KGHDR and CDR2 SFDVKD. The ends were cut back, 2 bases at V and 4 bases at J, with 3 bases in the middle.

The chain joins TRBV6-5 to TRBJ1-1, with 12 bases aligning to TRBD1. Trimming cost V 6 bases and J 7 bases; bases outside gene matches: 9. The CDR3 has 15 amino acids. Germline V gives CDR1 MNHEY, CDR2 SVGAGI. CDR3 protein: CASRLYGTGGFEAFF. In nucleotides, the CDR3 is TGTGCCAGCAGACTGTACGGGACAGGGGGCTTTGAAGCTTTCTTT.

This clonotype was seen a few times. V gene TRBV7-2 combines with J gene TRBJ2-5, with a weak D call TRBD2 (5 bases). With the DNA end fitting TRBJ2-7 better, the J assignment may be wrong. Germline lookup yields CDR1 SGHTA and CDR2 FQGNSA. This CDR3 is 14 amino acids long. CDR3 nucleotides: TGTGCCAGCAGCTTAGATCGGGGTTTGAACGAGCAGTACTTC. It is translated as CASSLDRGLNEQYF.

The V gene is TRBV29-1, the J gene TRBJ2-1; weak D call: TRBD1 (6 bases). The J call may be wrong; the DNA end is better matched by TRBJ2-7. CDR1 SQVTM and CDR2 ANQGSEA come from the germline V gene. The CDR3 has 14 amino acids. As DNA, the CDR3 is TGCAGCGTTGAGGAAAACAGGGCCTACAATGAGCAGTACTTC. Residues: CSVEENRAYNEQYF.

A few counts support this clonotype. This chain links TRBV27 with TRBJ2-3; 9 bases are shared with TRBD2. The ends lost 5 bases at V and 3 bases at J; junction bases unmatched: 6. The CDR3 covers 15 residues. Germline V gene sequence: CDR1 MNHEY, CDR2 SMNVEV (reference sequence). Here the CDR3 reads CASSRSSGVTDTQYF. The DNA for the CDR3 is TGTGCCAGCAGTCGTTCTAGCGGGGTTACAGATACGCAGTATTTT.

The sample holds a few counts of this clonotype. The chain employs TRBV29-1 and TRBJ2-7; 7 bases fit TRBD1. The CDR3 spans 15 residues. The germline V gene has CDR1 SQVTM and CDR2 ANQGSEA. After removal of 0 bases from V and 0 bases from J, the junction contained 5 bases not matched to a gene. This chain's CDR3 is CSVEEEDRYSYEQYF. The CDR3 bases are TGCAGCGTTGAAGAAGAGGACAGGTACTCCTACGAGCAGTACTTC.

The chain carries TRBV5-1 and TRBJ1-1, with unresolved D. The CDR3 runs to 14 residues. CDR1 SGHRS and CDR2 YFSETQ come from the germline V gene. V was cut by 5 bases and J by 4 bases, with 15 bases left in between. DNA of the CDR3: TGCGCCAGCAGGAATGAAGGGAAGGGCACTGAAGCTTTCTTT. Translation: CASRNEGKGTEAFF.

In its sample, this clonotype was seen many times. The chain recombines TRBV7-2 with TRBJ2-6; no clear D gene. V lost 5 bases to trimming and J lost 1 base, with 9 bases between them. The CDR3 is 15 amino acids. Germline V CDR1 and CDR2: SGHTA, FQGNSA. CDR3 protein: CASSKQRSGANVLTF. CDR3 nucleotides: TGTGCCAGCAGCAAACAGAGATCTGGGGCCAACGTCCTGACTTTC.

There are a few counts of this clonotype. The chain uses TRBV9 and TRBJ2-5, with 8 bases fitting TRBD1. Trimming took 0 bases from V and 4 from J; bases not matched to a gene: 5. Per the germline V gene, CDR1 is SGDLS and CDR2 is YYNGEE. The CDR3 has 15 amino acids. The CDR3, as DNA: TGTGCCAGCAGCGTAGTCGGACAGGGACGAGAGACCCAGTACTTC. This gives the protein CASSVVGQGRETQYF.

This chain links TRBV2 with TRBJ2-3; TRBD2 matches at 8 bases. J lost 0 bases, V lost 11 bases, and 7 bases had no gene match. The CDR3 contains 14 residues. Germline CDR1 SNHLY, CDR2 FYNNEI. The CDR3 region has the DNA TGTGCCCGTGGCGGGGGGACTAGCACAGATACGCAGTATTTT. It is translated as CARGGGTSTDTQYF.

The V gene is TRBV7-3, the J gene TRBJ2-1, with 7 bases aligning to TRBD2. Germline trimming cut 4 bases from V and 7 bases from J; bases unmatched to any gene: 16. The CDR3 spans 17 residues. Germline assignment: CDR1 SGHTA and CDR2 FQGTGA. This chain's CDR3 is CASSSSPRLALPNEQFF. The CDR3 DNA reads as TGTGCCAGCAGCTCCTCCCCCAGACTAGCCCTTCCGAATGAGCAGTTCTTC. Based on the CDR3 plus reference TRBV7-3 and TRBJ2-1, the full variable domain is GAGVSQTPSNKVTEKGKYVELRCDPISGHTALYWYRQSLGQGPEFLIYFQGTGAADDSGLPNDRFFAVRPEGSVSTLKIQRTERGDSAVYLCASSSSPRLALPNEQFFGPGTRLTVL.

The J gene is TRBJ2-1, the V gene TRBV7-9, with a possible D match to TRBD1 (6 bases). The germline V and J ends were trimmed by 1 base and 8 bases, with 15 bases remaining between them. From germline, CDR1 is SEHNR and CDR2 FQNEAQ (reference sequence). This CDR3 contains 15 residues. The CDR3 is CASSLGSGQGYEQFF. The CDR3 nucleotides are TGTGCCAGCAGCTTAGGCTCTGGGCAGGGGTATGAGCAGTTCTTC.

The genes are TRBV11-2 and TRBJ2-5; TRBD2 matches 8 bases. V trimming: 1 base; J trimming: 11 bases; junction bases outside the gene matches: 15. Looked up from germline, CDR1 is SGHAT and CDR2 is FQNNGV. CDR3 size: 16 residues. CDR3 protein: CASSLGAAGVINEQYF. The DNA for the CDR3 is TGTGCCAGCAGCTTAGGAGCAGCGGGAGTCATCAATGAGCAGTACTTC.

The CDR3 sequence is CASSQTFGGEQYF. CDR3 nucleotides: TGCGCCAGCAGCCAAACTTTTGGGGGCGAGCAGTACTTC. The J gene is TRBJ2-7, the V gene TRBV4-1, with D perhaps matching TRBD1 or TRBD2 (5 bases each). The V end was cut by 2 bases, the J end by 6 bases, with 11 bases between. The CDR3 sequence is 13 residues long. CDR1 MGHRA and CDR2 YSYEKL come from the germline V gene.

This clonotype has at least ten counts. The chain has TRBV24-1 and TRBJ2-1; 7 bases are a match to TRBD2. CDR3 size: 17 residues. The germline CDR1 and CDR2 sequences are KGHDR and SFDVKD. J gave up 3 bases and V 3 bases, and 10 bases lay outside the gene matches. The CDR3 region has the DNA TGTGCCACCAGTGATACCTCTGCGGGAGTGATCTACAATGAGCAGTTCTTC. Its translation is CATSDTSAGVIYNEQFF.

CDR3: CASSLAPAEKLFF. DNA for the CDR3: TGTGCCAGCAGCTTAGCCCCAGCGGAAAAACTGTTTTTT. The chain employs TRBV7-2 and TRBJ1-4, with D unresolved. Trimming took off 0 bases at V and 8 bases at J, with 7 bases between the two ends. CDR3 length: 13 residues. CDR1 and CDR2 from the germline V gene are SGHTA and FQGNSA.

The chain has TRBV14 and TRBJ1-5; possibly TRBD1 for D (6 bases). Germline assignment: CDR1 SGHDN and CDR2 FVKESK. The CDR3 covers 19 residues. The ends were cut back, 0 bases at V and 0 bases at J, with 18 bases in the middle. CDR3 loop: CASSQDRGLIADSNQPQHF. The CDR3 DNA is TGTGCCAGCAGCCAAGACAGGGGTCTAATTGCAGATAGCAATCAGCCCCAGCATTTT.

This clonotype appeared once. The V and J genes are TRBV2 and TRBJ2-1; TRBD1 matches 9 bases. This CDR3 region has 13 residues. V trimming: 5 bases; J trimming: 8 bases; junction bases outside the gene matches: 4. Looked up from germline, CDR1 is SNHLY and CDR2 is FYNNEI. Here the CDR3 reads CASSTGGWDEQFF. The CDR3 nucleotides are TGTGCCAGCAGTACAGGGGGCTGGGATGAGCAGTTCTTC.

V and J are TRBV5-6 and TRBJ2-5, with 9 nucleotides matching TRBD1. V shed 0 bases, J shed 1 base, and the junction held 7 bases outside the gene matches. Germline loops: CDR1 SGHDT, CDR2 YYEEEE. This CDR3 is built from 17 residues. CDR3 nucleotides: TGTGCCAGCAGCTTGGATGTTGGACAGGGGCTCCAAGAGACCCAGTACTTC. This codes for CASSLDVGQGLQETQYF. Looking up the rest from reference TRBV5-6 and TRBJ2-5 gives the full variable domain: DAGVTQSPTHLIKTRGQQVTLRCSPKSGHDTVSWYQQALGQGPQFIFQYYEEEERQRGNFPDRFSGHQFPNYSSELNVNALLLGDSALYLCASSLDVGQGLQETQYFGPGTRLLVL.

This clonotype was detected ten times or more. The J gene is TRBJ1-2, the V gene TRBV27; D gene uncertain. V lost 3 bases and J 4 bases, leaving 9 bases between the germline ends. CDR3 size: 13 residues. Per the germline V gene, CDR1 is MNHEY and CDR2 is SMNVEV (reference sequence). The CDR3 is CASSFRAVYGYTF. DNA for the CDR3: TGTGCCAGCAGTTTTAGGGCGGTCTATGGCTACACCTTC.

The rearrangement uses TRBV6-2 or TRBV6-3 and TRBJ2-5, with no clear D. Per the germline V gene, CDR1 is MNHEY and CDR2 is SVGEGT. Deletions cut 4 bases from V and 6 bases from J, with 15 bases between. The CDR3 extends over 14 amino acids. CDR3 loop: CASSSNEYWQTQYF. CDR3 nucleotide sequence: TGTGCCAGCAGTTCCAACGAATATTGGCAGACCCAGTACTTC.

Only a few counts were recorded for this clonotype. The chain combines TRBV28 with TRBJ2-1; a weak D match, TRBD2 (7 bases). Trimming pared 1 base from V and 3 bases from J, leaving 13 bases between. The CDR3 spans 16 residues. Germline V gene sequence: CDR1 MDHEN, CDR2 SYDVKM. The CDR3 protein is CASSLFGRGDYNEQFF. Written as DNA, the CDR3 is TGTGCCAGCAGTTTATTTGGGAGGGGGGACTACAATGAGCAGTTCTTC.

V and J are TRBV2 and TRBJ2-1, with TRBD2 matching over 13 bases. Germline V gives CDR1 SNHLY, CDR2 FYNNEI. This CDR3 spans 15 amino acids. The J segment lost 10 bases and the V segment lost 8 bases, leaving 11 bases of the junction unmatched. DNA for the CDR3: TGTGCCAGCGGTCTACTAGCGGGAGGGCCCAGGGAGCAGTTCTTC. Protein: CASGLLAGGPREQFF.

This clonotype was counted many times. The chain combines TRBV20-1 with TRBJ2-1, with D perhaps TRBD1 (6 bases). The CDR3 runs to 13 residues. Germline CDR1 is DFQATT and CDR2 is SNEGSKA (reference sequence). Trimming removed 3 bases from V and 7 bases from J, with 13 bases in between. CDR3 sequence reads: CSASIQGRNEQFF. The CDR3 DNA sequence: TGCAGTGCTAGCATCCAGGGGCGGAATGAGCAGTTCTTC.

The chain has TRBV6-5 and TRBJ1-5; 7 nucleotides match TRBD1. The trim removed 6 bases at V and 7 bases at J, leaving 9 bases unmatched. Germline V gene sequence: CDR1 MNHEY, CDR2 SVGAGI. The CDR3 has 14 residues. CDR3 protein: CASRRTGKGQPQHF. The DNA of the CDR3 is TGTGCCAGCAGGAGGACAGGCAAGGGCCAGCCCCAGCATTTT.

The rearrangement uses TRBV27 and TRBJ2-3, with D uncertain. This CDR3 has 16 amino acids. The germline V and J ends were trimmed by 8 bases and 4 bases, with 22 bases remaining between them. The germline CDR1 and CDR2 sequences are MNHEY and SMNVEV (reference sequence). CDR3: CASGPGPTKAADTQYF. CDR3 sequence (DNA): TGTGCCAGCGGCCCCGGGCCCACTAAGGCGGCAGATACGCAGTATTTT.

The V call is TRBV27, the J call TRBJ2-5; 11 bases align to TRBD2. This CDR3 spans 16 amino acids. The germline gives CDR1 MNHEY, CDR2 SMNVEV (reference sequence). The junction had 14 bases not matched to a gene; V was cut back by 3 bases and J by 11 bases. CDR3 DNA: TGTGCCAGCAGTTTGCTAGCGGGGGGAACCTACAATGAGCAGTACTTC. Translating gives CASSLLAGGTYNEQYF.

The sample holds many counts of this clonotype. The chain joins TRBV14 to TRBJ2-5; D is ambiguous. V lost 5 bases and J 0 bases, leaving 7 bases between the germline ends. Germline CDR1 reads SGHDN; CDR2 reads FVKESK. The CDR3 runs 13 residues. This CDR3 is CASSGANQETQYF. DNA for the CDR3: TGTGCCAGCAGCGGCGCAAACCAAGAGACCCAGTACTTC.

V gene TRBV10-3 combines with J gene TRBJ1-2; possible D gene TRBD1, 6 bases. V lost 0 bases and J lost 7, with 12 bases in between. CDR3 length: 14 amino acids. Germline V gene lookup returns CDR1 ENHRY and CDR2 SYGVKD. The CDR3 protein is CAISESNRVRGYTF. The CDR3 DNA is TGTGCCATCAGTGAGTCGAACAGGGTTCGTGGCTACACCTTC.

The rearrangement uses TRBV3-1 and TRBJ1-1, with D perhaps TRBD1 (5 bases). Germline CDR1 reads LGHDT; CDR2 reads YNNKEL (reference sequence). The CDR3 is 13 residues long. Trimming took 0 bases from V and 8 from J, leaving 10 bases between them. The CDR3 loop is CASSQDWDREAFF. CDR3 bases: TGTGCCAGCAGCCAAGATTGGGACCGAGAAGCTTTCTTT.